This TCR beta chain was sequenced during a study of blood T cell repertoires in COVID-19 (dated by TCRdb to 2020 to 2022). About the full investigation: Collaborator samples came from the United States, Italy and Spain and covered acute and convalescent phases of COVID-19. The dataset comprised deeply sampled blood TCRbeta repertoires from subjects exposed to, actively infected with, or recovered from COVID-19. The material from the prospective study consisted of cDNA or gDNA derived from T cells, B-cell-depleted T cells, or PBMCs. The samples were drawn from the first 160 participants of the ongoing ImmuneRACE study and from over a thousand subjects provided by 6 global collaborators. The repertoires were released in a freely available public database meant as a resource for research on the immune response to SARS-CoV-2. Where available, HLA class I and class II types were taken from metadata supplied by the sample provider and were not determined by assay-based typing. Sample metadata almost always included a de-identified subject ID, COVID-19 status, age in years and sex. The study at large found these results: The amount of clinical and demographic metadata varied by source and participant and was provided uncurated.

For CDR1 and CDR2, the germline V gene (reference sequence) lists GTSNPN and SVGIG. Ends trimmed: V by 3 bases, J by 3 bases; bases unmatched to a gene: 4. The CDR3 measures 14 amino acids from cysteine to phenylalanine. This entry keeps only the CDR3 DNA: 42 bases, framed from base 1. TCRbeta CDR3 regions were amplified from genomic DNA by means of the immunoSEQ Assay, a bias-controlled multiplex PCR. Per the source publication's procedure: Nucleated cell counts per sample were estimated from amplification of reference gene primers within the assay. Sequence reads were collapsed and filtered to measure the absolute abundance of every unique TCRbeta CDR3 rearrangement. For each sample, productive Simpson clonality was calculated as the square root of Simpson's diversity index across productive rearrangements. What TCRdb holds here is the immuneACCESS table cut down to in-frame rearrangements. Part of the clones is not present; checked against another copy, under half of the missing clones reflect an unresolved V gene, and the others are unexplained. For V, J and clone size, that table is used; D and trimming come from the DNA. This sample comprises roughly 150,000 clones, approximately 90% of them detected only once. Jointly, the top ten make up about 15% of the sample.

Each collaborating institution followed its own protocols to collect whole blood in K2EDTA tubes. Collaborator samples were shipped for TCRbeta analysis as frozen whole blood, isolated PBMCs, or DNA extracted from either sample type. As concerns this clone: The antigen this receptor binds is unknown. Nothing much larger sits one base from this clone, and base qualities are not available.

The rearrangement joined TRBV30 to TRBJ1-4; 7 junctional bases match TRBD1. The receptor comes from a woman in her forties with acute or convalescent COVID-19. The sequencing input was peripheral blood. The bases read TGTGCCTGGAGCCAGGGGGTGGCTAATGAAAAACTGTTTTTT. The resulting protein is CAWSQGVANEKLFF.